What follows are 5 T cell receptor beta chains derived from one specimen sequenced in a study of blood T cells in healthy people across ages. The second PCR ran roughly 6 to 11 cycles with a sample-barcoded 5' primer and J-beta primers. TCRdb re-called the 5' RACE reads through MiXCR, storing one row per CDR3 protein. The sample includes roughly 1.5 million distinct CDR3 sequences, about 45% of them seen just once. The sample consisted of blood. The receptors stem from a woman younger than 35 in good health.

This clonotype was observed a handful of times. CDR3 DNA: TGCAGTGCTAGTAAAGGGCCTAGCAATCAGCCCCAGCATTTT. Translation gives CSASKGPSNQPQHF. The chain recombines TRBV20-1 with TRBJ1-5; D not resolved. The CDR3 has 14 amino acids. Trimming shortened V by 3 bases and J by 0 bases, and 9 bases separated the two germline ends. CDR1 is DFQATT and CDR2 is SNEGSKA in the germline V gene (reference sequence).

V usage is TRBV5-6 and J usage is TRBJ2-6, with a possible D match to TRBD2 (6 bases). Germline V gene sequence: CDR1 SGHDT, CDR2 YYEEEE. V was clipped by 4 bases and J by 8 bases, with 10 bases between them. The CDR3 spans 13 residues. The CDR3 is CASSQGLSNVLTF. The CDR3 region has the DNA TGTGCCAGCAGCCAGGGACTTTCCAACGTCCTGACTTTC.

This clonotype was detected a few times. J is TRBJ1-2 and V is TRBV7-2; no definite D call. Germline V gives CDR1 SGHTA, CDR2 FQGNSA. V was shortened by 5 bases and J by 0 bases, with 10 bases between the two germline ends. The CDR3 spans 14 residues. The CDR3 loop is CASSRPGANYGYTF. CDR3 nucleotide sequence: TGTGCCAGCAGCCGACCGGGAGCTAACTATGGCTACACCTTC.

The V gene is TRBV21-1, the J gene TRBJ2-7; the table's D call TRBD2 went unverified against the DNA. TRBV21-1 is tagged as a pseudogene. The CDR3 runs 13 residues. CDR3 loop: CAPGSSAREEQYF. The DNA for the CDR3 is TGTGCCCCCGGCTCTAGCGCGAGGGAGGAGCAGTACTTC.

J is TRBJ1-1 and V is TRBV20-1; D remains ambiguous. The germline V and J ends were trimmed by 4 bases and 1 base, with 10 bases remaining between them. From germline, CDR1 is DFQATT and CDR2 SNEGSKA (reference sequence). This CDR3 region has 13 residues. Written as DNA, the CDR3 is TGCAGTGCTATCGACTTCCAGAACACTGAAGCTTTCTTT. Translation gives CSAIDFQNTEAFF.